These 8 T cell receptor beta chains originate from one sample sequenced in a study of CD8+CD57+ T cells in acquired aplastic anemia. The template for TCR beta VDJ and CDR3 sequence profiling was genomic DNA. Using its own MiXCR run on the reads, TCRdb lists one record per CDR3 protein. The sample includes 210,000 or so distinct CDR3 sequences, about half of them seen just once. Patients selected for sequencing had displayed CD8+CD57+ cell expansion by flow cytometry. The material sequenced was sorted CD4+, CD8+, or CD8+CD57+ T cells (not recorded which) from PBMCs. These receptors all come from a human donor with aplastic anemia.

The chain recombines TRBV20-1 with TRBJ2-7; a weak D match, TRBD2 (7 bases). The ends were cut back, 3 bases at V and 2 bases at J, with 17 bases in the middle. Germline values: CDR1 DFQATT, CDR2 SNEGSKA (reference sequence). This CDR3 is built from 15 residues. The chain's CDR3 is CSARGAWGGAYEQYF. CDR3 bases: TGCAGTGCTAGGGGGGCTTGGGGGGGGGCCTACGAGCAGTACTTC.

The rearrangement uses TRBV10-1 and TRBJ1-6, with TRBD1 matching over 7 bases. The J segment lost 11 bases and the V segment lost 6 bases, leaving 7 bases of the junction unmatched. Germline V lookup: CDR1 WNHNN, CDR2 SYGVQD (reference sequence). The CDR3 is 13 amino acids. The CDR3 region has the DNA TGCGCCAGCAGCGGGGACAGCAGTCCACCCCTCCACTTT. Protein sequence: CASSGDSSPPLHF.

This clonotype was seen at least ten times. J is TRBJ2-3 and V is TRBV24-1; TRBD1 might be the D (5 bases). This CDR3 comprises 11 residues. V was trimmed by 9 bases and J by 9 bases, leaving 12 bases between them. Germline lookup yields CDR1 KGHDR and CDR2 SFDVKD. The CDR3 reads CATHDQGTQYF. For the CDR3, the DNA is TGTGCCACCCATGACCAGGGAACGCAGTATTTT.

V and J are TRBV20-1 and TRBJ1-6; D is unclear. CDR3 length: 16 residues. Trimming left V 4 bases short and J 0 bases short, with 13 bases between. Germline V CDR1 and CDR2: DFQATT, SNEGSKA (reference sequence). The CDR3 is CSATNHRSSYNSPLHF. The CDR3 DNA reads as TGCAGTGCTACAAACCACCGGAGCTCCTATAATTCACCCCTCCACTTT.

This clonotype was observed a few times. This rearrangement joins TRBV29-1 to TRBJ2-1; TRBD2 agrees at 10 bases. Germline-derived CDR1 and CDR2 are SQVTM and ANQGSEA. Trimming took 6 bases from V and 4 from J; bases not matched to a gene: 9. The CDR3 covers 15 residues. The CDR3 spells CSVSSGGQTYNEQFF. The CDR3 region has the DNA TGCAGCGTCAGTAGCGGGGGGCAGACTTACAATGAGCAGTTCTTC.

This clonotype appeared many times. The chain carries TRBV24-1 and TRBJ1-2; D is possibly TRBD1 (5 bases). V was clipped by 10 bases and J by 5 bases, with 22 bases between them. The germline gives CDR1 KGHDR, CDR2 SFDVKD. CDR3 size: 15 residues. CDR3 DNA sequence: TGTGCCACTGGAGGCAGGGAGCCTTCCCTTTATGGCTACACCTTC. Protein product: CATGGREPSLYGYTF.

This clonotype was observed at least ten times. The rearrangement links TRBV19 to TRBJ2-7; D might be TRBD2 (5 bases). V was pared by 2 bases and J by 2 bases, with 16 bases between. The CDR3 has 16 residues. Germline CDR1 is LNHDA and CDR2 is SQIVND (reference sequence). As DNA, the CDR3 is TGTGCCAGTAGTATATTTGACGGCGGGCGCCCCTACGAGCAGTACTTC. This codes for CASSIFDGGRPYEQYF. Full variable domain (remainder filled in from reference TRBV19 and TRBJ2-7): DGGITQSPKYLFRKEGQNVTLSCEQNLNHDAMYWYRQDPGQGLRLIYYSQIVNDFQKGDIAEGYSVSREKKESFPLTVTSAQKNPTAFYLCASSIFDGGRPYEQYFGPGTRLTVT.

V and J are TRBV5-1 and TRBJ2-1; perhaps TRBD2 as D (6 bases). CDR3 size: 16 residues. V lost 3 bases and J lost 8, with 21 bases in between. Germline V lookup: CDR1 SGHRS, CDR2 YFSETQ. The CDR3 protein is CASSSEPGLLGDEQFF. CDR3 DNA sequence: TGCGCCAGCAGCTCGGAACCGGGACTCCTTGGGGATGAGCAGTTCTTC.